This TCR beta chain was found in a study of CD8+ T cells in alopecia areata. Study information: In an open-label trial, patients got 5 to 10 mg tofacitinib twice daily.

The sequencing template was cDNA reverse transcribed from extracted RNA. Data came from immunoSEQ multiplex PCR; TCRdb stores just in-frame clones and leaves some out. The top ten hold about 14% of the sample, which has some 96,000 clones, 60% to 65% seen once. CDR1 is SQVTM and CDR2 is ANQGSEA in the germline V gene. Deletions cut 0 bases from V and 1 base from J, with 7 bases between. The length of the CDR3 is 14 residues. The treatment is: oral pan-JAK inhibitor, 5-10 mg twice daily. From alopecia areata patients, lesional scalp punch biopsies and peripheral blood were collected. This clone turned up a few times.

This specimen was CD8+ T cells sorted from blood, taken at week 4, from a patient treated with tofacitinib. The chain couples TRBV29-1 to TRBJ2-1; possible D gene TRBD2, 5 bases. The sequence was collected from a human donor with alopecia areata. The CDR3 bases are TGCAGCGTTGAAGATTCGGGGTCCTACAATGAGCAGTTCTTC. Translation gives CSVEDSGSYNEQFF.